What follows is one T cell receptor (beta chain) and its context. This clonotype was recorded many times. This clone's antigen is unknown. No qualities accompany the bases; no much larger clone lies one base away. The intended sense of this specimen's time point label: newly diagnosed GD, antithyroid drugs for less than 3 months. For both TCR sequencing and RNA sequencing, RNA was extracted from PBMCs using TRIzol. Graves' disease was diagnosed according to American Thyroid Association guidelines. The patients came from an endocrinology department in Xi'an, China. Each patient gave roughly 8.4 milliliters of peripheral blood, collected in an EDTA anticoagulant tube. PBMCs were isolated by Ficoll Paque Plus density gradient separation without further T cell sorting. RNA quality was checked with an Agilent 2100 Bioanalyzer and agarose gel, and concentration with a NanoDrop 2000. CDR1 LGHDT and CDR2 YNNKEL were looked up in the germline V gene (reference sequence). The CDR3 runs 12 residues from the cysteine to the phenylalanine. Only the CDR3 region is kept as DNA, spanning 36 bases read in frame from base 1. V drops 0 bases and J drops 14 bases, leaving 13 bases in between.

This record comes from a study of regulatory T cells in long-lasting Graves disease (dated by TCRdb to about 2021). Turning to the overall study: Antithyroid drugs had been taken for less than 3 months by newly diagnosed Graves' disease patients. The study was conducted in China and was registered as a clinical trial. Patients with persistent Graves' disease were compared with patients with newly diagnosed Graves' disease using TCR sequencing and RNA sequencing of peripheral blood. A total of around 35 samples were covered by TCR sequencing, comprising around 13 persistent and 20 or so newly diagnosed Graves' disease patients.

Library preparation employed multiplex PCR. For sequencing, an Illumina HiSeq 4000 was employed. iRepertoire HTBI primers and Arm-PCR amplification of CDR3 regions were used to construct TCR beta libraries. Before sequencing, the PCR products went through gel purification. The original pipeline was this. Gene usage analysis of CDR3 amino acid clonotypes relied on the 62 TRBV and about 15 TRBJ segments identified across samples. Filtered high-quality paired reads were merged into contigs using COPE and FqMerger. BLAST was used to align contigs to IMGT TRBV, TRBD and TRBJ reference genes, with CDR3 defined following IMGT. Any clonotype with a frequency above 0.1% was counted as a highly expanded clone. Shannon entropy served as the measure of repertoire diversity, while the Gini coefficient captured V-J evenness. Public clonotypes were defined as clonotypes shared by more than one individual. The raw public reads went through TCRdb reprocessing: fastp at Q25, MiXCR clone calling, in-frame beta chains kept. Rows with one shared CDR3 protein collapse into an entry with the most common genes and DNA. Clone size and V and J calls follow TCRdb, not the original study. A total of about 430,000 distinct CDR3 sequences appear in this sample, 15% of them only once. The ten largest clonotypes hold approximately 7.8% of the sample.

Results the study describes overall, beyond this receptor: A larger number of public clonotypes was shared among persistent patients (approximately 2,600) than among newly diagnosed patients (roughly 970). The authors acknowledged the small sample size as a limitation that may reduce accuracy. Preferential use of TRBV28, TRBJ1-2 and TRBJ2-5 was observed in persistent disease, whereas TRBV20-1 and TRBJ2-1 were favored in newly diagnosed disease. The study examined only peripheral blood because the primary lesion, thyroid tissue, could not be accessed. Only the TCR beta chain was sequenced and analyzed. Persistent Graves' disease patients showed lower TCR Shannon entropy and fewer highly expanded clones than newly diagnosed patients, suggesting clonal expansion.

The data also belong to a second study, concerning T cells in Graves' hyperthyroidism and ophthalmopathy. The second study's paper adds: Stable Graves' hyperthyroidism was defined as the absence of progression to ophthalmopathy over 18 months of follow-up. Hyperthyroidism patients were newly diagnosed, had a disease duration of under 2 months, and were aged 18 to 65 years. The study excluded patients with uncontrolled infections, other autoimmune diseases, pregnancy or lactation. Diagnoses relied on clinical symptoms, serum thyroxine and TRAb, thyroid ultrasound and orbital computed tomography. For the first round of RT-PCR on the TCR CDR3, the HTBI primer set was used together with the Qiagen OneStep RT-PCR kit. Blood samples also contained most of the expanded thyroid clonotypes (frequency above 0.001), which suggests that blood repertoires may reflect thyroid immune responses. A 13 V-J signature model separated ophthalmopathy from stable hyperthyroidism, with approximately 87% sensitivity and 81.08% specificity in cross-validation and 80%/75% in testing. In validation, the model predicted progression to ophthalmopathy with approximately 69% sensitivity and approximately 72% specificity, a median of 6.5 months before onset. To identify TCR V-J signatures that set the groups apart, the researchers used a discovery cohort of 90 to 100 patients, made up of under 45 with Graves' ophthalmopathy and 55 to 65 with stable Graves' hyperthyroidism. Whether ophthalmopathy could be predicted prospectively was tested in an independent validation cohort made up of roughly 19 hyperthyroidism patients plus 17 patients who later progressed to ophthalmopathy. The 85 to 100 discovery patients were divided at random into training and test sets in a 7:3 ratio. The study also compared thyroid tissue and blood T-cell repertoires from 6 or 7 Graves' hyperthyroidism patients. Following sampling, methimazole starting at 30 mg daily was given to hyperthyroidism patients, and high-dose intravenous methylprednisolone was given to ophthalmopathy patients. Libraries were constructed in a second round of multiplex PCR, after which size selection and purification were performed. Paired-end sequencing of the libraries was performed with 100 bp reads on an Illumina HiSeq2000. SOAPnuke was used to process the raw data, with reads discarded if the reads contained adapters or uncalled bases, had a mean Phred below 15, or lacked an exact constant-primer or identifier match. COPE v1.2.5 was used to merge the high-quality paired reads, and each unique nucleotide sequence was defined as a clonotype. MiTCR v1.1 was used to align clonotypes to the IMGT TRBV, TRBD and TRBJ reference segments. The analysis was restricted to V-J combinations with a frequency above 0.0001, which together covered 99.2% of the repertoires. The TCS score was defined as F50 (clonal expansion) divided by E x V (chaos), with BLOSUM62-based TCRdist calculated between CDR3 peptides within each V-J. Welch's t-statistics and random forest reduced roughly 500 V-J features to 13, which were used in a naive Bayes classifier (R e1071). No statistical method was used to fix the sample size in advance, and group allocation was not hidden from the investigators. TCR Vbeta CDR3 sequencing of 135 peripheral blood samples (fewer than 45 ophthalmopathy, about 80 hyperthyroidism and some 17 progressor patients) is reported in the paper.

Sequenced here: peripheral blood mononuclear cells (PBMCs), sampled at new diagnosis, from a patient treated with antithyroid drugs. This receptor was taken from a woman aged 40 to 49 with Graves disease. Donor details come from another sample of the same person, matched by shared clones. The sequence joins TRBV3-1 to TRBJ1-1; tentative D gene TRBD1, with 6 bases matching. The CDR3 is CASSQEGGPEFF. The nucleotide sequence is TGTGCCAGCAGCCAAGAGGGGGGCCCGGAATTCTTT.